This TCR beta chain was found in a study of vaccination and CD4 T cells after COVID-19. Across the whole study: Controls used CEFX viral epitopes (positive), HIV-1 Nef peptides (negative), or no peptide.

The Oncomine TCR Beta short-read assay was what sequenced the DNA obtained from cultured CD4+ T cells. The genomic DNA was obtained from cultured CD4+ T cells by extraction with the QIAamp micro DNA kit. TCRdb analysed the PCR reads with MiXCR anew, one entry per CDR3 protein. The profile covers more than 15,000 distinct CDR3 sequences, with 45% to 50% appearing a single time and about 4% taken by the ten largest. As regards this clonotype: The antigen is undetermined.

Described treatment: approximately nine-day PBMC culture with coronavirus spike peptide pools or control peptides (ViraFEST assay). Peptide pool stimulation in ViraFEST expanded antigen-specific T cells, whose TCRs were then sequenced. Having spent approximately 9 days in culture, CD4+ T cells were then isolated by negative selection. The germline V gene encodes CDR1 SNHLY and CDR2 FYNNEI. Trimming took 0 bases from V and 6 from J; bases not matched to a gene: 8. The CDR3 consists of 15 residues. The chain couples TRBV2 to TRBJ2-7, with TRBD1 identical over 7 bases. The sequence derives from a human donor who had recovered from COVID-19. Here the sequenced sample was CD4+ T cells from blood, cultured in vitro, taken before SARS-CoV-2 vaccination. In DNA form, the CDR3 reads TGTGCCAGCAGTGAAGCCAGAGGGGGCTCGGCCGAGCAGTACTTC. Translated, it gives CASSEARGGSAEQYF. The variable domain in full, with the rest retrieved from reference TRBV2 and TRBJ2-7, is EPEVTQTPSHQVTQMGQEVILRCVPISNHLYFYWYRQILGQKVEFLVSFYNNEISEKSEIFDDQFSVERPDGSNFTLKIRSTKLEDSAMYFCASSEARGGSAEQYFGPGTRLTVT.